This T cell receptor beta chain was sequenced during a study of T cell responses to AZD1222 COVID-19 vaccine. In regard to this clone: Its matching antigen is unknown.

General study findings and limits: Seropositive status at baseline applied to only a handful of AZD1222 recipients. Nearly half of unique spike-specific TCRs reportedly avoided B.1.351 and B.1.1.7 mutated regions. Spike-wide coverage was observed for vaccine-associated CD4 TCRs, with dominant responses at 160-218 and 743-854. Two doses of AZD1222 preceded a rise in Spike-specific TCR breadth and depth.

Germline CDR1 reads SGHTA; CDR2 reads FQGTGA. V lost 1 base, J lost 5 bases, and 8 bases lay in between. The CDR3 runs to 13 residues. Sequenced by immunoSEQ multiplex PCR; TCRdb stores in-frame clones only, minus some. The sample carries around 160,000 clones, around nine tenths recorded once. This TCR was sampled from an adult in good health. Sequences were derived from peripheral blood, sampled on day 0 of MenACWY control vaccination. The rearrangement joins TRBV7-3 to TRBJ1-1; D remains unclear. The CDR3, as DNA: TGTGCCAGCAGCTTAAGTTACGGGACTGAAGCTTTCTTT. Translating it yields CASSLSYGTEAFF.